The 2 T cell receptor beta chains below all came from one sample that was sequenced in a study of T cells after yellow fever vaccination. TCRdb reprocessed the 5' RACE reads via MiXCR and lists one record per CDR3 protein. The table includes a few hundred thousand distinct CDR3 sequences, 6.2% detected once. The sequences come from PBMCs, collected 5 days after the yellow fever booster vaccination. Every receptor here comes from a man aged 30 to 45 who received the YFV17D yellow fever vaccine.

The V call is TRBV23-1, the J call TRBJ2-1; a weak D match, TRBD1 (5 bases). TRBV23-1 is noted as an ORF with a role that remains uncertain. The CDR3 sequence is 12 residues long. The germline V and J ends were trimmed by 6 bases and 7 bases, with 10 bases remaining between them. For the CDR3, the DNA is TGCGCCAGCAGCCGCAGGGTAAATGAGCAGTTCTTC. Translating gives CASSRRVNEQFF.

There are a few counts of this clonotype. The chain links TRBV5-4 to TRBJ2-3, with 10 bases fitting TRBD1. The CDR3 contains 16 residues. The germline gives CDR1 SGHNT, CDR2 YYREEE (reference sequence). J was trimmed by 4 bases and V by 4 bases; bases with no gene match: 9. The CDR3 loop is CASSRPGQGRSDTQYF. The CDR3 DNA is TGTGCCAGCAGCCGCCCGGGACAGGGGCGTTCAGATACGCAGTATTTT. The full variable domain, with the rest looked up from reference TRBV5-4 and TRBJ2-3, is ETGVTQSPTHLIKTRGQQVTLRCSSQSGHNTVSWYQQALGQGPQFIFQYYREEENGRGNFPPRFSGLQFPNYSSELNVNALELDDSALYLCASSRPGQGRSDTQYFGPGTRLTVL.